These 16 T cell receptor beta chains were sequenced from one sample in a study of cytomegalovirus exposure and HLA in healthy donors. The PCR ran on 60 Vbeta and 13 Jbeta primers. The protocol was immunoSEQ multiplex PCR, while the TCRdb copy is restricted to in-frame clones and leaves out a portion. The sample includes over 150,000 clones, 78% seen only once; the top ten take about 12%. Sequencing was carried out using PBMCs. The receptors shown here come from a woman aged 50 to 60 in good health and CMV-seropositive.

The chain combines TRBV10-3 with TRBJ2-5; 10 nucleotides match TRBD1. The CDR3 runs 15 residues. Per the germline V gene, CDR1 is ENHRY and CDR2 is SYGVKD. With 4 bases clipped from V and 3 bases from J, the junction kept 5 bases outside the gene matches. The CDR3 DNA reads as TGTGCCATCAGTGGGACAGGGGGGTCGGAAGAGACCCAGTACTTC. Translated: CAISGTGGSEETQYF.

The chain combines TRBV7-8 with TRBJ1-1; D is possibly TRBD1 (5 bases). In germline, CDR1 is SGHVS, CDR2 FQNEAQ. Trimming cost V 5 bases and J 6 bases, with 10 bases left between them. CDR3 length: 12 amino acids. CDR3 in DNA: TGTGCCAGCAGCGGAGGGGCGCCTGAAGCTTTCTTT. Protein: CASSGGAPEAFF.

V is TRBV5-4 and J is TRBJ2-5, with TRBD2 matching 9 bases. This CDR3 has 15 amino acids. V lost 4 bases to trimming and J lost 4 bases; unmatched junction nucleotides: 8. The germline gives CDR1 SGHNT, CDR2 YYREEE (reference sequence). CDR3 amino acids: CASSLGRGGLETQYF. CDR3 in DNA: TGTGCCAGCAGCCTTGGGCGGGGGGGCCTAGAGACCCAGTACTTC.

The genes are TRBV27 and TRBJ2-7; D not resolved. The CDR3 runs 14 residues. The V end lost 2 bases, the J end lost 5 bases, and 13 bases lay between the germline ends. CDR1 is MNHEY and CDR2 is SMNVEV in the germline V gene (reference sequence). In nucleotides, the CDR3 is TGTGCCAGCAGTTTAGGCCCCCTCCTGGACGAGCAGTACTTC. The encoded protein is CASSLGPLLDEQYF.

The chain combines TRBV2 with TRBJ1-2, with D possibly TRBD1 on 6 matching bases. The V gene's germline CDR1 is SNHLY and CDR2 FYNNEI. The length of the CDR3 is 15 residues. V was pared by 1 base and J by 4 bases, with 13 bases between. The CDR3 nucleotides are TGTGCCAGCAGTGAAGTGAGACAGGTTGGCTATGGCTACACCTTC. It translates to CASSEVRQVGYGYTF.

The rearrangement links TRBV5-3 to TRBJ2-7; 7 bases map to TRBD2. TRBV5-3 is an ORF for which the function is uncertain. This CDR3 comprises 14 residues. After removal of 5 bases from V and 6 bases from J, the junction contained 11 bases not matched to a gene. CDR3 amino acids: CARSLTRLAGEQYF. The CDR3 region has the DNA TGTGCCAGAAGTCTTACCAGACTAGCAGGCGAGCAGTACTTC.

CDR3 in DNA: TGTGCCAGCAAGGGACTAGCGGGCGCAGATACGCAGTATTTT. This sequence encodes CASKGLAGADTQYF. This chain joins TRBV14 and TRBJ2-3; TRBD2 matches at 12 bases. There are 14 residues in the CDR3. After removal of 7 bases from V and 4 bases from J, the junction contained 3 bases not matched to a gene. CDR1 and CDR2 from the germline V gene are SGHDN and FVKESK.

V and J are TRBV27 and TRBJ1-4; a possible D gene is TRBD1 (5 bases). CDR1 is MNHEY, CDR2 SMNVEV, per germline (reference sequence). CDR3 length: 14 residues. Deletions cut 3 bases from V and 7 bases from J, with 12 bases between. CDR3 DNA: TGTGCCAGCAGTTTTGGCAGGGTGGGTGAAAAACTGTTTTTT. This gives the protein CASSFGRVGEKLFF. Complete variable domain (other parts from reference TRBV27 and TRBJ1-4): EAQVTQNPRYLITVTGKKLTVTCSQNMNHEYMSWYRQDPGLGLRQIYYSMNVEVTDKGDVPEGYKVSRKEKRNFPLILESPSPNQTSLYFCASSFGRVGEKLFFGSGTQLSVL.

The chain is built from TRBV5-1 and TRBJ1-2, with TRBD1 matching 9 bases. The CDR3 covers 14 residues. V shed 6 bases, J shed 7 bases, and the junction held 10 bases outside the gene matches. Germline V gene data show CDR1 as SGHRS and CDR2 as YFSETQ. The CDR3 spells CASTQEQGAFGYTF. The CDR3, as DNA: TGCGCCAGCACTCAAGAACAGGGGGCCTTTGGCTACACCTTC. Using reference TRBV5-1 and TRBJ1-2 for the parts outside the CDR3, the full variable domain is KAGVTQTPRYLIKTRGQQVTLSCSPISGHRSVSWYQQTPGQGLQFLFEYFSETQRNKGNFPGRFSGRQFSNSRSEMNVSTLELGDSALYLCASTQEQGAFGYTFGSGTRLTVV.

The chain carries TRBV6-5 and TRBJ1-1; D perhaps matches TRBD1 (6 bases). CDR1 is MNHEY and CDR2 is SVGAGI in the germline V gene. There are 14 residues in the CDR3. V shed 5 bases and J shed 3 bases, with 13 bases lying between them. The CDR3 reads CASSRGQQYTEAFF. The CDR3, as DNA: TGTGCCAGCAGTCGAGGACAGCAGTACACTGAAGCTTTCTTT.

The rearrangement links TRBV2 to TRBJ2-2; TRBD2 matches 8 bases. The V gene end was trimmed by 5 bases and the J gene end by 6 bases; junction bases not matched to a gene: 14. Per germline, CDR1 SNHLY and CDR2 FYNNEI. CDR3 length: 17 amino acids. CDR3 sequence reads: CASSPGLARVGAGELFF. DNA for the CDR3: TGTGCCAGCAGTCCCGGACTAGCTAGAGTGGGGGCCGGGGAGCTGTTTTTT. Combining the CDR3 with reference TRBV2 and TRBJ2-2 gives the whole variable domain EPEVTQTPSHQVTQMGQEVILRCVPISNHLYFYWYRQILGQKVEFLVSFYNNEISEKSEIFDDQFSVERPDGSNFTLKIRSTKLEDSAMYFCASSPGLARVGAGELFFGEGSRLTVL.

This clone was picked up a small number of times. This chain uses TRBV5-4 with TRBJ2-4; the match to TRBD1 covers 9 bases. J lost 6 bases, V lost 3 bases, and 1 base had no gene match. The CDR3 contains 13 residues. The germline V gene encodes CDR1 SGHNT and CDR2 YYREEE (reference sequence). CDR3 residues: CASSSDRGNIQYF. The CDR3 DNA reads as TGTGCCAGCAGCTCGGACAGGGGAAACATTCAGTACTTC. Filled out from reference TRBV5-4 and TRBJ2-4, the complete variable domain reads ETGVTQSPTHLIKTRGQQVTLRCSSQSGHNTVSWYQQALGQGPQFIFQYYREEENGRGNFPPRFSGLQFPNYSSELNVNALELDDSALYLCASSSDRGNIQYFGAGTRLSVL.

This clone has just a few counts. The CDR3 DNA sequence: TGCGCCAGCAGTGAGGGCACCTACTACGAGCAGTACTTC. Translation gives CASSEGTYYEQYF. The rearrangement joins TRBV10-2 to TRBJ2-5; D is ambiguous. The DNA end favors TRBJ2-7, so the J call may be wrong. CDR3 length: 13 amino acids. In germline, CDR1 is WSHSY, CDR2 SAAADI.

The table lists this clone with a count of one. The CDR3 reads CASRVASSYNEQFF. In DNA form, the CDR3 reads TGTGCCAGCAGGGTAGCGTCCTCCTACAATGAGCAGTTCTTC. The V gene is TRBV2, the J gene TRBJ2-1; D is perhaps TRBD2 (5 bases). Trimming shortened V by 6 bases and J by 0 bases, and 9 bases separated the two germline ends. The germline gives CDR1 SNHLY, CDR2 FYNNEI. CDR3 length: 14 residues.

The V and J genes are TRBV6-4 and TRBJ1-5; no firm D call. The CDR3 loop spans 13 amino acids. Germline assignment: CDR1 MRHNA and CDR2 SNTAGT. Trimming took off 6 bases at V and 4 bases at J, with 10 bases between the two ends. The CDR3 bases are TGTGCCAGCAGCGAGGAGGAAAATCAGCCCCAGCATTTT. It translates to CASSEEENQPQHF.

The V call is TRBV7-9, the J call TRBJ2-2; D might be TRBD1 (6 bases). CDR3 length equals 14 residues. Looked up from germline, CDR1 is SEHNR and CDR2 is FQNEAQ (reference sequence). Trimming removed 5 bases at V and 0 bases at J, with 7 bases between. CDR3 nucleotide sequence: TGTGCCAGCAGCAGACAGGCGAACACCGGGGAGCTGTTTTTT. Translation: CASSRQANTGELFF.